This T cell receptor (beta chain) appears in the sequencing data of a study of CD8 T cells in ankylosing spondylitis. Findings of the study overall: Matched ankylosing spondylitis synovial fluid reportedly contained a significantly enriched population of disease-linked clones. CD8+ by phenotype, disease-linked clones were relatively rare in peripheral blood. Some of the motif variants had earlier been found in reactive arthritis patients' fluid and blood. There was a TCR beta motif, made of several highly homologous variants, that appeared characteristic of ankylosing spondylitis blood.

This clonotype was seen at least ten times. Antigen specificity is unknown. TCRdb reanalysed the 5' RACE reads using MiXCR and keeps one entry per CDR3 protein. The repertoire holds about 130,000 distinct CDR3 sequences, with around 9.3% as singletons. This TCR derives from a male donor with ankylosing spondylitis or in good health (not recorded which). The sequenced sample consisted of blood, either unsorted or a sorted T cell fraction (not recorded which).

As DNA, the CDR3 is TGTGCCAGCAGCCGGACGTACACAGATACGCAGTATTTT. Its protein product is CASSRTYTDTQYF. The genes are TRBV7-6 and TRBJ2-3; the D is unclear. Trimming pared 5 bases from V and 2 bases from J, leaving 8 bases between. Germline V lookup: CDR1 SGHVS, CDR2 FNYEAQ. The CDR3 loop spans 13 amino acids.